This T cell receptor (beta chain) stems from a study of human T cells and chemical hapten exposure. Time point here: pre-sensitization, week 0. The treatment: therapeutic diphenylcyclopropenone sensitization with weekly scalp DPC. MiXCR, run by TCRdb on the RACE reads, gives a single entry per CDR3 protein. Among 50,000 to 70,000 distinct CDR3 sequences listed, over 9% were seen once. The germline V gene encodes CDR1 SGHTA and CDR2 FQGTGA. The CDR3 covers 13 residues. The V end lost 1 base, the J end lost 2 bases, and 2 bases lay between the germline ends. The sample in question was whole blood, obtained in connection with sensitization to the hapten diphenylcyclopropenone (DPC). The rearrangement joins TRBV7-3 to TRBJ2-2, with no clear D. The sequence came from a man aged 35 to 55 with alopecia areata. Some clones in this sample may be carry-over from other donors' samples. For the CDR3, the DNA is TGTGCCAGCAGCTTAAAAAACACCGGGGAGCTGTTTTTT. Protein sequence: CASSLKNTGELFF.